The 4 T cell receptor beta chains presented below share a single source sample, sequenced in a study of T cells in Graves' hyperthyroidism and ophthalmopathy. Using RNA transcripts as the source, TCR beta CDR3 regions were amplified. The HTBI primer set drove a first-round RT-PCR of the TCR CDR3. Each CDR3 protein gets one entry after TCRdb re-called the multiplex PCR reads with MiXCR. The profile covers 800,000 or so distinct CDR3 sequences, with over 35% appearing a single time and 8.9% taken by the ten largest. The sequenced sample consisted of blood. The receptor set was obtained from a young man with Graves' hyperthyroidism.

This clonotype turned up a few times. The chain joins TRBV7-9 to TRBJ1-2; D not certain. CDR3 length equals 13 residues. The V end was cut by 3 bases, the J end by 4 bases, with 9 bases between. Germline V gene lookup returns CDR1 SEHNR and CDR2 FQNEAQ (reference sequence). The CDR3 protein is CASSLAAGYGYTF. The DNA of the CDR3 is TGTGCCAGCAGCTTGGCGGCAGGCTATGGCTACACCTTC.

This clonotype was recorded many times. CDR3 DNA sequence: TGTGCCAGCAGTGCAAATCCGGGATACCCTATCTCCTACGAGCAGTACTTC. Translated: CASSANPGYPISYEQYF. The rearrangement links TRBV25-1 to TRBJ2-7; maybe TRBD2 (5 bases). CDR3 size: 17 residues. Per germline, CDR1 MGHDK and CDR2 SYGVNS. Deletions cut 4 bases from V and 0 bases from J, with 19 bases between.

A few counts support this clonotype. This may stem from a read error, because a much larger clone lies one nucleotide away. V and J are TRBV27 and TRBJ1-5, with D perhaps TRBD1 (5 bases). With 6 bases removed from V and 6 bases from J, the gap between germline ends came to 9 bases. The length of the CDR3 is 12 residues. Germline V gene lookup returns CDR1 MNHEY and CDR2 SMNVEV (reference sequence). In DNA form, the CDR3 reads TGTGCCAGCAGGGAAGGGACTCAGCCCCAGCATTTT. Translated, it gives CASREGTQPQHF.

The rearrangement uses TRBV20-1 and TRBJ2-2; 11 bases line up with TRBD1. Germline assignment: CDR1 DFQATT and CDR2 SNEGSKA (reference sequence). This CDR3 has 15 residues. With 5 bases clipped from V and 4 bases from J, the junction kept 6 bases outside the gene matches. This CDR3 is CSAVDRGLVTGELFF. For the CDR3, the DNA is TGCAGTGCTGTGGACAGGGGGCTTGTCACCGGGGAGCTGTTTTTT.